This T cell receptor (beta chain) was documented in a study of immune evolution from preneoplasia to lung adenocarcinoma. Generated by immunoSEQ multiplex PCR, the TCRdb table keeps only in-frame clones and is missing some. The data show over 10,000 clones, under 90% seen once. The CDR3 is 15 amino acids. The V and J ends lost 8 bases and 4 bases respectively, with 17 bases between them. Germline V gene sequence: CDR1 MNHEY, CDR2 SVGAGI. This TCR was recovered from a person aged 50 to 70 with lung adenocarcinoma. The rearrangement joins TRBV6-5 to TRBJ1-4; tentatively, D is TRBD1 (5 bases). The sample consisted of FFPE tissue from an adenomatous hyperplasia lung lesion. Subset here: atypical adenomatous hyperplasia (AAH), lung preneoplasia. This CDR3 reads CASANDGGSNEKLFF. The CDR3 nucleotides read TGTGCCAGCGCCAACGACGGGGGGAGTAATGAAAAACTGTTTTTT.